The 2 T cell receptor beta chains below all came from one sample that was sequenced in a study of blood T cells in healthy people across ages. The authors ran a second PCR of roughly 6 to 12 cycles using a sample-barcoded 5' primer and a J-beta primer mix. TCRdb re-called the 5' RACE reads through MiXCR, storing one row per CDR3 protein. The profile covers just under 750,000 distinct CDR3 sequences, with approximately 22% appearing a single time and around a fifth taken by the ten largest. The material sequenced was blood. The origin of the receptors is a man between 70 and 80 years old in good health.

This clonotype turned up a few times. The chain employs TRBV13 and TRBJ2-3; no reliable D call. The CDR3 runs to 11 residues. Germline CDR1 reads PRHDT; CDR2 reads FYEKMQ (reference sequence). V lost 4 bases, J lost 11 bases, and 10 bases lay in between. In DNA, the CDR3 is TGTGCCAGCAGCTCCCCTAGTGAGCAGTATTTT. This gives the protein CASSSPSEQYF.

The chain joins TRBV5-1 to TRBJ1-1, with 7 bases identical to TRBD1. The CDR3 has 13 amino acids. Germline V lookup: CDR1 SGHRS, CDR2 YFSETQ. V shed 5 bases, J shed 9 bases, and the junction held 10 bases outside the gene matches. CDR3 residues: CASSTGQRFQAFF. In DNA, the CDR3 is TGCGCCAGCAGTACGGGACAGCGGTTTCAAGCTTTCTTT.